The 10 T cell receptor beta chains presented below share a single source sample, sequenced in a study of PD-L1 blockade in urothelial cancer. Produced via immunoSEQ multiplex PCR; TCRdb's table is partial and in-frame only. The sample has some 46,000 clones; 75% to 85% are singletons. Documented time point: pretreatment peripheral blood. The source material was PBMCs, sampled around atezolizumab (anti-PD-L1) treatment. The receptors come from a man in his 60s with urothelial cancer.

The chain is built from TRBV7-8 and TRBJ2-1, with TRBD2 matching 11 bases. The CDR3 totals 16 residues. Germline V lookup: CDR1 SGHVS, CDR2 FQNEAQ. Germline trimming cut 4 bases from V and 5 bases from J; bases unmatched to any gene: 7. The CDR3, as DNA: TGTGCCAGCAGCTCCGTAGCGGGGGGGCCCCACAATGAGCAGTTCTTC. Encoded protein: CASSSVAGGPHNEQFF.

CDR3: CASSLVASGGASREQFF. The DNA for the CDR3 is TGTGCCAGCAGCTTAGTGGCTAGCGGGGGGGCAAGTCGGGAGCAGTTCTTC. The rearrangement links TRBV11-2 to TRBJ2-1, with 12 bases fitting TRBD2. The CDR3 is 17 residues long. Trimming cost V 1 base and J 10 bases; bases outside gene matches: 11. In germline, CDR1 is SGHAT, CDR2 FQNNGV.

This clone has just one count. V gene TRBV4-2 combines with J gene TRBJ2-3; 7 bases agree with TRBD1. The CDR3 consists of 14 residues. The V segment lost 1 base and the J segment 6 bases; nucleotides outside the gene matches: 4. In germline, CDR1 is LGHNA, CDR2 YNFKEQ. CDR3 bases: TGTGCCAGCAGCCAAGGACAGGGTGGGGATACGCAGTATTTT. It specifies CASSQGQGGDTQYF.

The chain carries TRBV9 and TRBJ1-4; tentative D call: TRBD1 (6 bases). The CDR3 runs to 15 residues. The V end lost 1 base, the J end lost 4 bases, and 11 bases lay between the germline ends. Germline-derived CDR1 and CDR2 are SGDLS and YYNGEE. The CDR3 bases are TGTGCCAGCAGCGTAACCACAGGGAGTAATGAAAAACTGTTTTTT. Its translation is CASSVTTGSNEKLFF.

This chain joins TRBV7-2 and TRBJ1-1; TRBD1 matches 9 bases. V lost 4 bases, J lost 5 bases, and 14 bases stayed unmatched. Germline V gene lookup returns CDR1 SGHTA and CDR2 FQGNSA. The CDR3 spans 17 residues. CDR3 sequence (DNA): TGTGCCAGCAGCTCCCAAGGTTTGGACAGGGGATATACTGAAGCTTTCTTT. It codes for CASSSQGLDRGYTEAFF.

The V call is TRBV5-4, the J call TRBJ2-4, with 7 bases aligning to TRBD1. V was clipped by 4 bases and J by 4 bases; unmatched bases: 2. Germline assignment: CDR1 SGHNT and CDR2 YYREEE (reference sequence). The CDR3 spans 13 residues. The CDR3 sequence is CASSGTEKNIQYF. Written as DNA, the CDR3 is TGTGCCAGCAGCGGGACAGAGAAAAACATTCAGTACTTC. Together with reference TRBV5-4 and TRBJ2-4, the CDR3 gives the full variable domain: ETGVTQSPTHLIKTRGQQVTLRCSSQSGHNTVSWYQQALGQGPQFIFQYYREEENGRGNFPPRFSGLQFPNYSSELNVNALELDDSALYLCASSGTEKNIQYFGAGTRLSVL.

V is TRBV5-1 and J is TRBJ2-3; TRBD2 might be the D (6 bases). This CDR3 region has 17 residues. Germline-derived CDR1 and CDR2 are SGHRS and YFSETQ. Trimming removed 4 bases from V and 1 base from J, with 19 bases in between. The DNA for the CDR3 is TGCGCCAGCAGCCCTAAGACGGCGGGGAGGCGCACAGATACGCAGTATTTT. Translation gives CASSPKTAGRRTDTQYF.

This chain joins TRBV11-2 and TRBJ2-7; 10 nucleotides agree with TRBD2. J gave up 4 bases and V 1 base, and 7 bases lay outside the gene matches. The CDR3 is 16 amino acids. The germline V gene has CDR1 SGHAT and CDR2 FQNNGV. The DNA of the CDR3 is TGTGCCAGCAGCTTAGGAACTAGCGGGGATAGTTACGAGCAGTACTTC. It yields the protein CASSLGTSGDSYEQYF.

The genes are TRBV12-5 and TRBJ1-1, with 9 bases that match TRBD1. Trimming at V came to 5 bases and at J to 4 bases, leaving 17 bases not matched to a gene. CDR3 length equals 18 residues. Germline-derived CDR1 and CDR2 are LGHNT and FRNRAP. The CDR3 nucleotides read TGTGCTAGTGGTGCCACCGGGACAGGGAGGGTTTTGCGCACTGAAGCTTTCTTT. Protein sequence: CASGATGTGRVLRTEAFF.

The V call is TRBV2, the J call TRBJ2-4; D remains ambiguous. Germline V gene lookup returns CDR1 SNHLY and CDR2 FYNNEI. Trimming took off 9 bases at V and 0 bases at J, with 15 bases between the two ends. The CDR3 sequence is 15 residues long. This chain's CDR3 is CASRQADLAKNIQYF. The CDR3 DNA sequence: TGTGCCAGTAGGCAGGCAGACCTAGCCAAAAACATTCAGTACTTC.